This T cell receptor (beta chain) was identified in a study of PD-L1 blockade in urothelial cancer. Study-level background: Atezolizumab, begun by patients in about 2014, was given at 1,200 mg intravenously every 3 weeks.

The V gene's germline CDR1 is LGHNA and CDR2 YNFKEQ. This CDR3 comprises 19 residues. J was trimmed by 5 bases and V by 0 bases; bases with no gene match: 9. Each individual provided 1 to 8 samples (taken pretreatment and on-treatment). Spike-ins of synthetic TCR analog templates went into each PCR. The repertoire was sequenced with immunoSEQ multiplex PCR; TCRdb's copy has only in-frame clones and lacks some. The sample records some 25,000 clones, around 82% being singletons. This chain connects TRBV4-2 to TRBJ2-1; TRBD2 matches 14 bases. The TCR sequence derives from a man aged 65-85 years with urothelial cancer. The sample here was PBMCs, taken around atezolizumab (anti-PD-L1) treatment. The DNA of the CDR3 is TGTGCCAGCAGCCAAGACTTTGGGACTAGCGGGAGAATAAACAATGAGCAGTTCTTC. Amino acid sequence: CASSQDFGTSGRINNEQFF.